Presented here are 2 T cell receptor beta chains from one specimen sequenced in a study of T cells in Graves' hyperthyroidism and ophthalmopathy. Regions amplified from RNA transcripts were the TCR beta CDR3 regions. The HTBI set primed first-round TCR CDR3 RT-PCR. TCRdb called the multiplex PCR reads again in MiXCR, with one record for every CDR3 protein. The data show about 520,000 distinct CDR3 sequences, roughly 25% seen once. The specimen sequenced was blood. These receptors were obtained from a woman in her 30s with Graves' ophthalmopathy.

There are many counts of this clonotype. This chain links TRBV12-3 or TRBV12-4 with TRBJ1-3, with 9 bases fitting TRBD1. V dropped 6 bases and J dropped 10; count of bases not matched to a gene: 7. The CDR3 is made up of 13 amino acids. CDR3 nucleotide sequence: TGTGCCAGCAGCCGGGGACAGGGCACGACCATATATTTT. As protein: CASSRGQGTTIYF.

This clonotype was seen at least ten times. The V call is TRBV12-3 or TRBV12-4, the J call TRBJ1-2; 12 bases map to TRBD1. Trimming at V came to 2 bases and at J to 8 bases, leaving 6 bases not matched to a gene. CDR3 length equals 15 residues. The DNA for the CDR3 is TGTGCCAGCAGTTTAATGGGACAGGGGGCGAAAGGCTACACCTTC. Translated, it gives CASSLMGQGAKGYTF.